Listed here are 23 T cell receptor beta chains from one sample, sequenced in a study of T cell responses to AZD1222 COVID-19 vaccine. TCRdb's table, derived via immunoSEQ multiplex PCR, lists solely in-frame clones and lacks some. This sample has 85,000 to 130,000 clones, with 87% found just once. The input for sequencing was peripheral blood, taken on day 0 of AZD1222 vaccination. The origin of the receptors is an adult in good health.

V usage is TRBV7-3 and J usage is TRBJ2-1, with TRBD2 as a possible D gene (6 bases). The germline V gene has CDR1 SGHTA and CDR2 FQGTGA. The V end was cut by 1 base, the J end by 1 base, with 8 bases between. The CDR3 runs to 15 residues. The CDR3 is CASSLIAVSYNEQFF. The CDR3 nucleotides read TGTGCCAGCAGCTTAATAGCGGTGTCCTACAATGAGCAGTTCTTC.

This sequence joins TRBV7-6 and TRBJ1-3; no clear D. The CDR3 spans 15 residues. Trimming pared 1 base from V and 1 base from J, leaving 8 bases between. Per germline, CDR1 SGHVS and CDR2 FNYEAQ. In DNA form, the CDR3 reads TGTGCCAGCAGCTTAGGATATGGGTCTGGAAACACCATATATTTT. This codes for CASSLGYGSGNTIYF.

The chain has TRBV18 and TRBJ1-1, with D hard to call. The CDR3 length is 13 residues. V gave up 4 bases and J gave up 1 base, with 7 bases separating them. The germline gives CDR1 KGHSH, CDR2 LQKENI. CDR3 amino acids: CASSQMANTEAFF. CDR3 DNA: TGTGCCAGCTCACAAATGGCGAACACTGAAGCTTTCTTT.

This clone was picked up a small number of times. The gene calls are TRBV9 and TRBJ1-1, with D perhaps matching TRBD1 (5 bases). This CDR3 is built from 12 residues. Germline lookup yields CDR1 SGDLS and CDR2 YYNGEE. Trimming stripped 3 bases from V and 6 bases from J, with 9 bases between. The DNA for the CDR3 is TGTGCCAGCAGCGGGGTGGGACCTGAAGCTTTCTTT. It yields the protein CASSGVGPEAFF.

This clone has just a few counts. The chain employs TRBV5-1 and TRBJ2-1; a weak D match, TRBD1 (5 bases). Trimming cost V 5 bases and J 4 bases, with 13 bases left between them. The CDR3 is 14 amino acids. Germline V lookup: CDR1 SGHRS, CDR2 YFSETQ. CDR3 region: CASRAQDGYNEQFF. In DNA, the CDR3 is TGCGCCAGCAGGGCACAGGACGGTTACAATGAGCAGTTCTTC.

The rearrangement joins TRBV30 to TRBJ2-4, with D tentatively TRBD1 or TRBD2 (5 bases each). V lost 0 bases, J lost 7 bases, and 10 bases lay in between. Germline V gives CDR1 GTSNPN, CDR2 SVGIG (reference sequence). The length of the CDR3 is 13 residues. CDR3 nucleotide sequence: TGTGCCTGGAGTGTACCGGGGACGAACATTCAGTACTTC. This encodes CAWSVPGTNIQYF.

The chain joins TRBV7-2 to TRBJ1-1; D is possibly TRBD1 (5 bases). This CDR3 comprises 15 residues. V gave up 7 bases and J gave up 6 bases, with 21 bases separating them. Looked up from germline, CDR1 is SGHTA and CDR2 is FQGNSA. This chain's CDR3 is CASKEQTLLGAEAFF. DNA of the CDR3: TGTGCCAGCAAAGAACAGACTCTTTTGGGGGCTGAAGCTTTCTTT.

The count of this clone is one. V and J are TRBV4-3 and TRBJ1-3, with 7 positions matching TRBD1. Trimming removed 1 base from V and 2 bases from J; junction bases left unmatched: 8. The germline V gene has CDR1 LGHNA and CDR2 YSLEER. The CDR3 extends over 17 amino acids. The CDR3 sequence: CASSQARQGGPGNTIYF. DNA for the CDR3: TGCGCCAGCAGCCAAGCCCGACAGGGAGGACCTGGAAACACCATATATTTT.

This clone was detected a few times. The chain uses TRBV3-1 (or the pseudogene TRBV3-2) and TRBJ2-7; the match to TRBD2 covers 8 bases. With V trimmed by 1 base and J by 4 bases, 6 bases remained unmatched. The germline V gene encodes CDR1 LGHDT and CDR2 YNNKEL (reference sequence). The length of the CDR3 is 15 residues. The CDR3 spells CASSQAFAGGYEQYF. CDR3 nucleotide sequence: TGTGCCAGCAGCCAAGCCTTCGCGGGGGGTTACGAGCAGTACTTC.

A single count supports this clone. Its ends do not fully match the called genes, so a read error is possible. The chain employs TRBV19 and TRBJ1-2, with D unresolved. Germline values: CDR1 LNHDA, CDR2 SQIVND (reference sequence). The CDR3 loop spans 13 amino acids. In DNA, the CDR3 is TGTGCCAGTAGCCAACTTATAGACGGTGGAGAGCTGTTC. The encoded protein is CASSQLIDGGELF.

The chain employs TRBV5-1 and TRBJ2-2; D possibly uses TRBD1 or TRBD2 (5 bases each). CDR1 SGHRS and CDR2 YFSETQ come from the germline V gene. V lost 6 bases, J lost 0 bases, and 12 bases lay in between. The CDR3 has 15 amino acids. In nucleotides, the CDR3 is TGCGCCAGCACATCTGGGACGGCGAACACCGGGGAGCTGTTTTTT. Protein sequence: CASTSGTANTGELFF.

The chain recombines TRBV29-1 with TRBJ1-4; maybe TRBD1 (5 bases). From germline, CDR1 is SQVTM and CDR2 ANQGSEA. Trimming removed 6 bases from V and 3 bases from J, with 8 bases in between. This CDR3 contains 12 residues. Here the CDR3 reads CSVTEANEKLFF. As DNA, the CDR3 is TGCAGCGTGACAGAGGCTAATGAAAAACTGTTTTTT. Based on the CDR3 plus reference TRBV29-1 and TRBJ1-4, the full variable domain is SAVISQKPSRDICQRGTSLTIQCQVDSQVTMMFWYRQQPGQSLTLIATANQGSEATYESGFVIDKFPISRPNLTFSTLTVSNMSPEDSSIYLCSVTEANEKLFFGSGTQLSVL.

The V call is TRBV30, the J call TRBJ2-7; 7 bases are a match to TRBD1. The junction had 7 bases not matched to a gene; V was cut back by 4 bases and J by 1 base. There are 14 residues in the CDR3. Germline values: CDR1 GTSNPN, CDR2 SVGIG (reference sequence). CDR3 DNA sequence: TGTGCCTGGACCCCCGACAGGGTATCCTACGAGCAGTACTTC. Residues: CAWTPDRVSYEQYF.

This CDR3 is CASSSTPPGHPSKGGYTF. In DNA form, the CDR3 reads TGTGCCAGCAGCTCCACGCCCCCGGGACACCCATCCAAAGGTGGCTACACCTTC. This chain links TRBV11-2 with TRBJ1-2; possibly TRBD1 for D (6 bases). The V end was cut by 4 bases, the J end by 7 bases, with 28 bases between. CDR3 length: 18 amino acids. Germline-derived CDR1 and CDR2 are SGHAT and FQNNGV.

This CDR3 reads CASSQNSGMVGNTIYF. CDR3 bases: TGTGCCAGCAGCCAGAACTCAGGGATGGTTGGAAACACCATATATTTT. This chain joins TRBV3-1 (or the pseudogene TRBV3-2) and TRBJ1-3; a weak D match, TRBD1 (5 bases). The V gene's germline CDR1 is LGHDT and CDR2 YNNKEL (reference sequence). Trimming left V 3 bases short and J 3 bases short, with 15 bases between. The CDR3 loop spans 16 amino acids.

This chain uses TRBV12-3 or TRBV12-4 with TRBJ1-6; D might be TRBD1 (6 bases). Trimming removed 3 bases at V and 12 bases at J, with 9 bases between. The CDR3 length is 12 residues. This chain's CDR3 is CASSFGGQPLHF. DNA for the CDR3: TGTGCCAGCAGTTTCGGGGGGCAACCCCTCCACTTT.

V gene TRBV15 combines with J gene TRBJ1-5; TRBD1 aligns across 9 bases. The length of the CDR3 is 16 residues. The germline gives CDR1 LNHNV, CDR2 YYDKDF (reference sequence). V trimming: 5 bases; J trimming: 3 bases; junction bases outside the gene matches: 8. CDR3 coding DNA: TGTGCCACCAGCTTGACACAGGGGGCGTACAATCAGCCCCAGCATTTT. It yields the protein CATSLTQGAYNQPQHF.

The chain joins TRBV2 to TRBJ2-3; 12 positions match TRBD2. Trimming cost V 6 bases and J 5 bases; bases outside gene matches: 6. Germline CDR1 reads SNHLY; CDR2 reads FYNNEI. The CDR3 is 15 residues long. The CDR3 protein is CASRLLAGGQDTQYF. CDR3 nucleotides: TGTGCCAGCAGGCTACTAGCGGGGGGCCAAGATACGCAGTATTTT.

V gene TRBV6-5 combines with J gene TRBJ1-1; no clear D gene. The CDR3 sequence is 14 residues long. Germline values: CDR1 MNHEY, CDR2 SVGAGI. V was pared by 6 bases and J by 3 bases, with 14 bases between. This chain's CDR3 is CASRLNLYYTEAFF. CDR3 DNA: TGTGCCAGCAGGCTAAACCTATACTACACTGAAGCTTTCTTT.

V usage is TRBV6-5 and J usage is TRBJ1-2; 7 nucleotides match TRBD1. V dropped 6 bases and J dropped 4; count of bases not matched to a gene: 8. CDR1 is MNHEY, CDR2 SVGAGI, per germline. The CDR3 runs 14 residues. The CDR3 DNA reads TGTGCCAGCAGGGGGGGAAGACAGGGCTATGGCTACACCTTC. As protein: CASRGGRQGYGYTF.

V is TRBV9 and J is TRBJ2-7, with 7 bases fitting TRBD2. Germline V gene lookup returns CDR1 SGDLS and CDR2 YYNGEE. With V trimmed by 4 bases and J by 0 bases, 7 bases remained unmatched. The CDR3 has 15 residues. The CDR3 nucleotides are TGTGCCAGCAGCTCCCTGGGCGGGGGCTCCTACGAGCAGTACTTC. Its protein product is CASSSLGGGSYEQYF.

Turning to this clone: Other DNA sequences in the sample encode the same CDR3. The rearrangement links TRBV7-3 to TRBJ1-1; D gene unclear. Germline CDR1 and CDR2: SGHTA and FQGTGA. CDR3 length: 13 residues. Trimming left V 3 bases short and J 0 bases short, with 5 bases between. The CDR3 protein is CASSLGMNTEAFF. DNA for the CDR3: TGTGCCAGCAGCTTGGGGATGAACACTGAAGCTTTCTTT.

This clone was counted a few times. This chain uses TRBV11-2 with TRBJ1-1, with D possibly being TRBD1 (6 bases). The CDR3 is 15 amino acids. Trimming stripped 1 base from V and 3 bases from J, with 12 bases between. Germline V gives CDR1 SGHAT, CDR2 FQNNGV. This CDR3 reads CASSLGTGRDTEAFF. For the CDR3, the DNA is TGTGCCAGCAGCTTAGGCACAGGGAGAGACACTGAAGCTTTCTTT.